These 9 T cell receptor beta chains share one sample of origin, sequenced in a study of cytotoxic CD8 clonotypes in ibrutinib-treated CLL. Here immunoSEQ multiplex PCR was the method, and the copy in TCRdb shows in-frame clones only, minus some. The sample contains over 70,000 clones, more than 70% of which appear only once. This specimen consisted of PBMCs, obtained before ibrutinib treatment. All receptors come from a human donor with chronic lymphocytic leukemia.

This chain joins TRBV7-8 and TRBJ1-5; no definite D call. Germline values: CDR1 SGHVS, CDR2 FQNEAQ. The CDR3 totals 16 residues. Deletions cut 5 bases from V and 4 bases from J, with 18 bases between. The CDR3 region has the DNA TGTGCCAGCAGCCAGCGATGGACGGCACTGAATCAGCCCCAGCATTTT. It encodes CASSQRWTALNQPQHF. Full variable domain (rest looked up from reference TRBV7-8 and TRBJ1-5): GAGVSQSPRYKVAKRGQDVALRCDPISGHVSLFWYQQALGQGPEFLTYFQNEAQLDKSGLPSDRFFAERPEGSVSTLKIQRTQQEDSAVYLCASSQRWTALNQPQHFGDGTRLSIL.

V usage is TRBV10-3 and J usage is TRBJ2-7; D call uncertain. Trimming shortened V by 0 bases and J by 7 bases, and 4 bases separated the two germline ends. Per germline, CDR1 ENHRY and CDR2 SYGVKD. The CDR3 runs to 11 residues. The DNA for the CDR3 is TGTGCCATCAGTGAGTCATGGGAGCAGTACTTC. As protein: CAISESWEQYF.

V is TRBV10-3 and J is TRBJ2-7, with 12 bases identical to TRBD2. The germline gives CDR1 ENHRY, CDR2 SYGVKD. CDR3 length equals 12 residues. V was pared by 10 bases and J by 4 bases, with 2 bases of the junction left unmatched. The CDR3 sequence is CATGLAGYEQYF. CDR3 nucleotides: TGTGCCACGGGACTAGCGGGTTACGAGCAGTACTTC.

The V call is TRBV5-1, the J call TRBJ1-3; D gene uncertain. Looked up from germline, CDR1 is SGHRS and CDR2 is YFSETQ. Trimming left V 1 base short and J 0 bases short, with 11 bases between. The CDR3 length is 16 residues. For the CDR3, the DNA is TGCGCCAGCAGCTTGCGGGGTGAGAGCTCTGGAAACACCATATATTTT. Encoded protein: CASSLRGESSGNTIYF.

V usage is TRBV18 and J usage is TRBJ2-7; weak D call: TRBD2 (6 bases). CDR1 KGHSH and CDR2 LQKENI come from the germline V gene. The CDR3 extends over 14 amino acids. The V end lost 0 bases, the J end lost 0 bases, and 6 bases lay between the germline ends. CDR3 amino acids: CASSPPRGSYEQYF. Written as DNA, the CDR3 is TGTGCCAGCTCACCACCGCGGGGCTCCTACGAGCAGTACTTC.

V and J are TRBV9 and TRBJ1-1; D ambiguous. The CDR3 has 17 residues. From germline, CDR1 is SGDLS and CDR2 YYNGEE. V shed 4 bases and J shed 0 bases, with 19 bases lying between them. CDR3 protein: CASSPRPGGAVNTEAFF. The DNA of the CDR3 is TGTGCCAGCAGCCCCAGACCGGGAGGTGCGGTGAACACTGAAGCTTTCTTT.

This chain uses TRBV7-2 with TRBJ1-3; D remains unclear. This CDR3 has 15 amino acids. V lost 4 bases and J lost 0, with 10 bases in between. Germline values: CDR1 SGHTA, CDR2 FQGNSA. In nucleotides, the CDR3 is TGTGCCAGCAGCTGGTTGGAATTCTCTGGAAACACCATATATTTT. Encoded protein: CASSWLEFSGNTIYF.

V gene TRBV2 combines with J gene TRBJ1-1, with TRBD1 identical over 7 bases. The V gene's germline CDR1 is SNHLY and CDR2 FYNNEI. The CDR3 has 15 amino acids. Unmatched junction bases numbered 5, after V lost 3 bases and J lost 1 base. CDR3 DNA sequence: TGTGCCAGCAGTGATACAGGGGTTTGGAACACTGAAGCTTTCTTT. This translates into CASSDTGVWNTEAFF.

This clone was seen just once. This chain joins TRBV7-2 and TRBJ2-7; 9 bases are a match to TRBD1. Germline V gene sequence: CDR1 SGHTA, CDR2 FQGNSA. The CDR3 length is 15 residues. The V segment lost 1 base and the J segment 6 bases; nucleotides outside the gene matches: 7. CDR3 in amino acids: CASSLVVTGGSEQYF. The CDR3 DNA follows: TGTGCCAGCAGCTTAGTGGTGACAGGGGGATCCGAGCAGTACTTC.